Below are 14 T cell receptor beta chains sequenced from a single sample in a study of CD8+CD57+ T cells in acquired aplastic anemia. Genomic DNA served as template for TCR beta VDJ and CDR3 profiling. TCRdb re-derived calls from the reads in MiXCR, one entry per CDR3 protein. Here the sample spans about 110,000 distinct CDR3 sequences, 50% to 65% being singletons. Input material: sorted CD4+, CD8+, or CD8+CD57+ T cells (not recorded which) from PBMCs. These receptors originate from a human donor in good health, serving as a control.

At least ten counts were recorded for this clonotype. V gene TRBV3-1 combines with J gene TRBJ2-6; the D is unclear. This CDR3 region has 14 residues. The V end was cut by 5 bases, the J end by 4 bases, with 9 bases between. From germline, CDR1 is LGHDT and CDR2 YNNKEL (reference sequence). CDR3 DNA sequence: TGTGCCAGCAGCGAGAGTTGGGGGGCCAACGTCCTGACTTTC. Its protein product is CASSESWGANVLTF.

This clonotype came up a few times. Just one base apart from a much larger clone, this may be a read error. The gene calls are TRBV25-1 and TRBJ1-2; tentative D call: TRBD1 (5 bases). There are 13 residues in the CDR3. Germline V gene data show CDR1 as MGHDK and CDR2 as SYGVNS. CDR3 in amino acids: CASSFLTAYGCTF. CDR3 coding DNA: TGTGCCAGCAGTTTTTTGACAGCCTATGGCTGCACCTTC.

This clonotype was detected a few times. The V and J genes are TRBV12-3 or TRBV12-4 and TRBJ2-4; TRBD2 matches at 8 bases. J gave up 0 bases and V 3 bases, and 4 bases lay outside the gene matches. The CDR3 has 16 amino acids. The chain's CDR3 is CASSFAGGLAKNIQYF. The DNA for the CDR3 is TGTGCCAGCAGTTTCGCGGGGGGCCTAGCCAAAAACATTCAGTACTTC.

The CDR3 loop reads CASSKGGSGANVLTF. The CDR3 DNA sequence: TGTGCCAGCAGCAAAGGGGGCTCTGGGGCCAACGTCCTGACTTTC. The chain carries TRBV7-2 and TRBJ2-6, with D perhaps matching TRBD1 (6 bases). V was shortened by 5 bases and J by 0 bases, with 8 bases between the two germline ends. The V gene's germline CDR1 is SGHTA and CDR2 FQGNSA. This CDR3 region has 15 residues.

The CDR3 loop reads CSASDWTGQEETQYF. In DNA, the CDR3 is TGCAGTGCTAGCGACTGGACGGGACAGGAAGAGACCCAGTACTTC. The chain joins TRBV20-1 to TRBJ2-5; 8 nucleotides agree with TRBD1. Losses at the gene ends were 3 bases for V and 3 bases for J; bases not matched to a gene: 9. Germline V gene sequence: CDR1 DFQATT, CDR2 SNEGSKA (reference sequence). The CDR3 covers 15 residues.

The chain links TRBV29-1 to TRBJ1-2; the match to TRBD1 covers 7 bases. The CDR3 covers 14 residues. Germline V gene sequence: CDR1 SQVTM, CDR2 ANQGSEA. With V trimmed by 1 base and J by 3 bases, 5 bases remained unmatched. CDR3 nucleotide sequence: TGCAGCGTTGAAGGGACAGGATTACACTATGGCTACACCTTC. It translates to CSVEGTGLHYGYTF.

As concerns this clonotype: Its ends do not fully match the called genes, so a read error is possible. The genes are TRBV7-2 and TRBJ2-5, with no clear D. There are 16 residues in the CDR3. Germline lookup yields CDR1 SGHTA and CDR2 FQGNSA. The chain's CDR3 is CASSKTRGRLQGTQYF. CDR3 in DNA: TGTGCCAGCAGCAAAACCCGCGGACGGTTGCAAGGGACCCAGTACTTC.

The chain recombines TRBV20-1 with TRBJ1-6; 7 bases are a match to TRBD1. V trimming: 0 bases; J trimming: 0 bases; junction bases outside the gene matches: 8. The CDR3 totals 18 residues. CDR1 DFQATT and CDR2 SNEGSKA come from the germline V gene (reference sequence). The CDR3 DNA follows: TGCAGTGCTAGAGATCGGGACAGCCAAAGCTCCTATAATTCACCCCTCCACTTT. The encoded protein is CSARDRDSQSSYNSPLHF.

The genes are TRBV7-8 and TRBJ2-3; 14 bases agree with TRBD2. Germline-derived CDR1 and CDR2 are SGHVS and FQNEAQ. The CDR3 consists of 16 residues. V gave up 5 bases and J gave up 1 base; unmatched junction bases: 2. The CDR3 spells CASSPTSGGGTDTQYF. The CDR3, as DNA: TGTGCCAGCAGCCCGACTAGCGGGGGGGGCACAGATACGCAGTATTTT.

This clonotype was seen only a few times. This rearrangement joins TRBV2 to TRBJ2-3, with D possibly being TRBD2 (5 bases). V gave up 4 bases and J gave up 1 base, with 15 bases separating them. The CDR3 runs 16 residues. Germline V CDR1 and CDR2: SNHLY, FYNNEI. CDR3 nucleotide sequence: TGTGCCAGCAGTGGAGCGCGGGTCCTAGGCACAGATACGCAGTATTTT. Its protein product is CASSGARVLGTDTQYF.

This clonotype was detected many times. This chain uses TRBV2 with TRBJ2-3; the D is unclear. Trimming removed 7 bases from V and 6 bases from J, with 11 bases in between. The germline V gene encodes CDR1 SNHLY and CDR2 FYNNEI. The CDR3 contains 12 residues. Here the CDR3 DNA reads TGTGCCAGCACCGAACAAGGGGATACGCAGTATTTT. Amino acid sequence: CASTEQGDTQYF. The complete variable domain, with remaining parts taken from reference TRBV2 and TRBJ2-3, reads EPEVTQTPSHQVTQMGQEVILRCVPISNHLYFYWYRQILGQKVEFLVSFYNNEISEKSEIFDDQFSVERPDGSNFTLKIRSTKLEDSAMYFCASTEQGDTQYFGPGTRLTVL.

The CDR3 DNA is TGCGCCAGCAGCTTGACCCAAAATCGATACAATGAGCAGTTCTTC. Translation gives CASSLTQNRYNEQFF. J is TRBJ2-1 and V is TRBV5-1; D is unclear. The CDR3 is made up of 15 amino acids. The germline gives CDR1 SGHRS, CDR2 YFSETQ. Between the trimmed V and J ends, which lost 1 base and 4 bases, there was a span of 12 bases.

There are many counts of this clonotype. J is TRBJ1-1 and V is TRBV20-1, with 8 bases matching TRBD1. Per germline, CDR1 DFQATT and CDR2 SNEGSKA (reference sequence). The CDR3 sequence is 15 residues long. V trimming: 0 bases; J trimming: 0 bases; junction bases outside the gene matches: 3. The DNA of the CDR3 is TGCAGTGCTAGAGATCACAGGGGGGTGAACACTGAAGCTTTCTTT. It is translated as CSARDHRGVNTEAFF.

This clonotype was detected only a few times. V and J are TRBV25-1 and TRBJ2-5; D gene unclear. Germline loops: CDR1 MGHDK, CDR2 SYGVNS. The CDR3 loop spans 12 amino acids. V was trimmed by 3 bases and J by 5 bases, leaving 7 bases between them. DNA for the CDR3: TGTGCCAGCAGTGAGAAATGGGAGACCCAGTACTTC. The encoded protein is CASSEKWETQYF.